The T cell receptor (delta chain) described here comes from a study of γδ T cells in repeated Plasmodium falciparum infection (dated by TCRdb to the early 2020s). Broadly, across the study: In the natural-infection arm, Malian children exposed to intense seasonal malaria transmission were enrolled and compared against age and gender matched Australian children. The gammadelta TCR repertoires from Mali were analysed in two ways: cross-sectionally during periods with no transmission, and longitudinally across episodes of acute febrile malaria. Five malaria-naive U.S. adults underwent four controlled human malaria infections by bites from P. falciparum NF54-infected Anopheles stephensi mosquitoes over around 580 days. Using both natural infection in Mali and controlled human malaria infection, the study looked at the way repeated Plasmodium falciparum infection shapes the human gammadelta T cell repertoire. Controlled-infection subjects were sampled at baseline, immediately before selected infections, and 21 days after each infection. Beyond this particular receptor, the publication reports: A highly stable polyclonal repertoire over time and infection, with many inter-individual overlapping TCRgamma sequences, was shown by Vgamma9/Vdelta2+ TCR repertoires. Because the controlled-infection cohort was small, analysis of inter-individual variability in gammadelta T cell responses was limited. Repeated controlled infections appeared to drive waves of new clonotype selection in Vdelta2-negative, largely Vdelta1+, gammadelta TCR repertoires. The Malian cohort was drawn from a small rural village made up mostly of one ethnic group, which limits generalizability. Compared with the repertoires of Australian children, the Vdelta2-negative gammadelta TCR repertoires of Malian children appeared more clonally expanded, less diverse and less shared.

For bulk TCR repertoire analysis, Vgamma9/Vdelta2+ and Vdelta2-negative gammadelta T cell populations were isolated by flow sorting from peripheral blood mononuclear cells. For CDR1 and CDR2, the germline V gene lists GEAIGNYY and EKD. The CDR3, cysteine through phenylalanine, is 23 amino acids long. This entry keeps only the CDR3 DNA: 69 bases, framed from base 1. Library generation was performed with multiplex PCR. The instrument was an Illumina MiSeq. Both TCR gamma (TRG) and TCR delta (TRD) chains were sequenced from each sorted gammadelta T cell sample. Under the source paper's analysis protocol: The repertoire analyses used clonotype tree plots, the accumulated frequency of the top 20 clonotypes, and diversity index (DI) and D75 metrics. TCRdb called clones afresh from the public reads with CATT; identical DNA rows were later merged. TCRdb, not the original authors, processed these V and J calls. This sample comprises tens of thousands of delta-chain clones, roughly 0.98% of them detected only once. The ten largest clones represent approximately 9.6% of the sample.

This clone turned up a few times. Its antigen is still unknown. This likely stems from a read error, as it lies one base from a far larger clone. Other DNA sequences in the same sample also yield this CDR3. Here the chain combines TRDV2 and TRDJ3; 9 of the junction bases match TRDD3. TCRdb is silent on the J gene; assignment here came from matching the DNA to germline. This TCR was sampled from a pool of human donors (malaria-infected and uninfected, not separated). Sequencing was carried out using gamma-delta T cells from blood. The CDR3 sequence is CACDTVRGGTGGGSSWDTRQMFF. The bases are TGCGCCTGTGACACCGTAAGGGGAGGTACTGGGGGAGGAAGCTCCTGGGACACCCGACAGATGTTTTTC.